These T cell receptor beta chains were read from a single sample in a study of cytomegalovirus exposure and HLA in healthy donors. The repertoire was sequenced with immunoSEQ multiplex PCR; TCRdb's copy has only in-frame clones and lacks some. Of 82,000 or so clones in the sample, 85% to 95% were seen once. The sequencing input was PBMCs. The receptors here all came from a man aged 18 to 29 in good health and CMV-seronegative. Each CDR3 is given with its conserved first and last residue. Fields, in order: D gene, V gene, clone size, J gene, CDR3 DNA, CDR3 protein. The D gene is left open where the match is weak. Clone size appears in some rows only: once, few, many, or a class for an expanded clone.

d_call: TRBD1; v_call: TRBV29-1; clone_size: NA; j_call: TRBJ2-7; cdr3_nt: TGCAGCGTTGTGGACAGGGGGCAAGTTGGGCAGTACTTC; cdr3_aa: CSVVDRGQVGQYF
d_call: TRBD2; v_call: TRBV4-2; clone_size: NA; j_call: TRBJ2-1; cdr3_nt: TGTGCCAGCAGCAGGGGACTAGCGGATTTCAGGGTTTACAATGAGCAGTTCTTC; cdr3_aa: CASSRGLADFRVYNEQFF
d_call: NA; v_call: TRBV7-2; clone_size: NA; j_call: TRBJ2-5; cdr3_nt: TGTGCCAGCACCCCCGGGCTCTGGACAGCGACGTACCAAGAGACCCAGTACTTC; cdr3_aa: CASTPGLWTATYQETQYF
d_call: NA; v_call: TRBV27; clone_size: NA; j_call: TRBJ1-6; cdr3_nt: TGTGCCAGCAGGTGGGGGACAATTAATTCACCCCTCCACTTT; cdr3_aa: CASRWGTINSPLHF
d_call: TRBD1; v_call: TRBV7-9; clone_size: NA; j_call: TRBJ1-3; cdr3_nt: TGTGCCAGCAGCTCGCCGACAGGGGGGAAAAGTGGAAACACCATATATTTT; cdr3_aa: CASSSPTGGKSGNTIYF
d_call: NA; v_call: TRBV5-1; clone_size: NA; j_call: TRBJ2-1; cdr3_nt: TGCGCCAGCAGCTTGGAGGCACAGGGTAGCTACAATGAGCAGTTCTTC; cdr3_aa: CASSLEAQGSYNEQFF
d_call: TRBD1; v_call: TRBV7-2; clone_size: NA; j_call: TRBJ1-4; cdr3_nt: TGTGCCAGCAGCTTCGGGACAGCTAATGAAAAACTGTTTTTT; cdr3_aa: CASSFGTANEKLFF
d_call: TRBD1; v_call: TRBV5-1; clone_size: NA; j_call: TRBJ1-2; cdr3_nt: TGCGCCAGCAGCTTACCTGCCGGGACAGGCACCGGTAACACCTTC; cdr3_aa: CASSLPAGTGTGNTF
d_call: TRBD2; v_call: TRBV5-4; clone_size: NA; j_call: TRBJ2-1; cdr3_nt: TGTGCCAGCAGCTTTGGGGGACTAACCTACAATGAGCAGTTCTTC; cdr3_aa: CASSFGGLTYNEQFF
d_call: TRBD1; v_call: TRBV11-2; clone_size: NA; j_call: TRBJ1-6; cdr3_nt: TGTGCCAGCAGCCGCACAGGGGACAGCCTAAATTCACCCCTCCACTTT; cdr3_aa: CASSRTGDSLNSPLHF
d_call: TRBD1; v_call: TRBV5-6; clone_size: NA; j_call: TRBJ2-7; cdr3_nt: TGTGCCAGCAGCCCAGGACAGGTGACACCCTACGAGCAGTACTTC; cdr3_aa: CASSPGQVTPYEQYF
d_call: TRBD1; v_call: TRBV25-1; clone_size: NA; j_call: TRBJ2-1; cdr3_nt: TGTGCCAGCAGTGAATATTGGGGGGGACAGGGCAATGAGCAGTTCTTC; cdr3_aa: CASSEYWGGQGNEQFF
d_call: NA; v_call: TRBV2; clone_size: NA; j_call: TRBJ1-4; cdr3_nt: TGTGCCAGCAGTGGAGAGGCAACTAATGAAAAACTGTTTTTT; cdr3_aa: CASSGEATNEKLFF
d_call: NA; v_call: TRBV19; clone_size: NA; j_call: TRBJ1-6; cdr3_nt: TGTGCCAGTAGTATAAAACTCGCGGCAAGCTCCTATAATTCACCCCTCCACTTT; cdr3_aa: CASSIKLAASSYNSPLHF
d_call: NA; v_call: TRBV9; clone_size: NA; j_call: TRBJ2-1; cdr3_nt: TGTGCCAGCAGCGTAAAGGGCGGGAACGTTGAGCAGTTCTTC; cdr3_aa: CASSVKGGNVEQFF
d_call: NA; v_call: TRBV6-1; clone_size: NA; j_call: TRBJ1-1; cdr3_nt: TGTGCCAGCAGTGAAGCGTGGCGGCTGCCGGCTTTCTTT; cdr3_aa: CASSEAWRLPAFF
d_call: TRBD1; v_call: TRBV7-3; clone_size: NA; j_call: TRBJ1-1; cdr3_nt: TGTGCCAGCAGCCGGACAGGGGCAGAAGCTTTCTTT; cdr3_aa: CASSRTGAEAFF
d_call: TRBD1; v_call: TRBV15; clone_size: NA; j_call: TRBJ2-1; cdr3_nt: TGTGCCACCAGCAGACAGGGGGCAAACAATGAGCAGTTCTTC; cdr3_aa: CATSRQGANNEQFF
d_call: NA; v_call: TRBV30; clone_size: NA; j_call: TRBJ2-3; cdr3_nt: TGTGCCTGGAGCTGGGGGGGGGCAATCACAGATACGCAGTATTTT; cdr3_aa: CAWSWGGAITDTQYF
d_call: NA; v_call: TRBV7-2; clone_size: NA; j_call: TRBJ2-2; cdr3_nt: TGTGCCAGCACCCCCGGACATACCAATCCTGGGGAGCTGTTTTTT; cdr3_aa: CASTPGHTNPGELFF
d_call: NA; v_call: TRBV6-6; clone_size: NA; j_call: TRBJ1-5; cdr3_nt: TGTGCCAGCAGTTTGGAACAGTCGCATCAGCCCCAGCATTTT; cdr3_aa: CASSLEQSHQPQHF
d_call: TRBD1; v_call: TRBV6-5; clone_size: NA; j_call: TRBJ2-7; cdr3_nt: TGTGCCAGCAGTTATAACGGACAGGGATACTACGAGCAGTACTTC; cdr3_aa: CASSYNGQGYYEQYF
d_call: NA; v_call: TRBV6-6; clone_size: NA; j_call: TRBJ1-1; cdr3_nt: TGTGCCAGCAGTTACGCTGCAGGGGTGGGCACTGAAGCTTTCTTT; cdr3_aa: CASSYAAGVGTEAFF
d_call: NA; v_call: TRBV29-1; clone_size: few; j_call: TRBJ2-5; cdr3_nt: TGCTCGGGACTGTACCAAGAGACCCAGTACTTC; cdr3_aa: CSGLYQETQYF
d_call: NA; v_call: TRBV4-1; clone_size: NA; j_call: TRBJ1-2; cdr3_nt: TGCGCCAGCAGATCAATCGGGGAGACAACTAACTATGGCTACACCTTC; cdr3_aa: CASRSIGETTNYGYTF
d_call: NA; v_call: TRBV19; clone_size: NA; j_call: TRBJ2-1; cdr3_nt: TGTGCCAGTAGTATCTACGGGAGAGACAATGAGCAGTTCTTC; cdr3_aa: CASSIYGRDNEQFF
d_call: NA; v_call: TRBV30; clone_size: NA; j_call: TRBJ2-4; cdr3_nt: TGTGCCTGGAGTGTCGGGACTTTAGCCAAAAACATTCAGTACTTC; cdr3_aa: CAWSVGTLAKNIQYF
d_call: NA; v_call: TRBV7-9; clone_size: many; j_call: TRBJ2-1; cdr3_nt: TGTGCCAGCAGCCCGCGTCCTGAGGCGGGACCGGCCTACAATGAGCAGTTCTTC; cdr3_aa: CASSPRPEAGPAYNEQFF
d_call: NA; v_call: TRBV4-3; clone_size: NA; j_call: TRBJ2-2; cdr3_nt: TGCGCCAGCAGCCAAGATTGGGAGACCGGGGAGCTGTTTTTT; cdr3_aa: CASSQDWETGELFF
d_call: TRBD2; v_call: TRBV5-4; clone_size: NA; j_call: TRBJ2-1; cdr3_nt: TGTGCCAGCAGCTTGGTTACTAGCGGGGGCCGAGGAGATGAGCAGTTCTTC; cdr3_aa: CASSLVTSGGRGDEQFF
d_call: TRBD2; v_call: TRBV7-3; clone_size: NA; j_call: TRBJ2-1; cdr3_nt: TGTGCCAGCAGCTTAACTTTCCAGGGACTAGCGGCATACAATGAGCAGTTCTTC; cdr3_aa: CASSLTFQGLAAYNEQFF
d_call: TRBD2; v_call: TRBV27; clone_size: once; j_call: TRBJ2-1; cdr3_nt: TGTGCCAGCAGTTTTATAGCGGGAGGGCCGAATGAGCAGTTCTTC; cdr3_aa: CASSFIAGGPNEQFF
d_call: NA; v_call: TRBV7-6; clone_size: NA; j_call: TRBJ1-1; cdr3_nt: TGTGCCAGCAGCTTAGCGCGAGAGGGTAGGACTGAAGCTTTCTTT; cdr3_aa: CASSLAREGRTEAFF
d_call: TRBD2; v_call: TRBV15; clone_size: NA; j_call: TRBJ2-7; cdr3_nt: TGTGCCACCAGCGGGACTAGCGGGAAGAATTACGAGCAGTACTTC; cdr3_aa: CATSGTSGKNYEQYF
d_call: TRBD1; v_call: TRBV19; clone_size: once; j_call: TRBJ1-5; cdr3_nt: TGTGCCAGTAGTCACGACAGGGGTAATCAGCCCCAGCATTTT; cdr3_aa: CASSHDRGNQPQHF
d_call: NA; v_call: TRBV27; clone_size: NA; j_call: TRBJ1-5; cdr3_nt: TGTGCCAGCAGTAGACAGGAAAGCAATCAGCCCCAGCATTTT; cdr3_aa: CASSRQESNQPQHF
d_call: NA; v_call: TRBV6-1; clone_size: NA; j_call: TRBJ1-2; cdr3_nt: TGTGCCGGCAGTCCCTGGGCAGGGCCAAGCGGCTACACCTTC; cdr3_aa: CAGSPWAGPSGYTF
d_call: TRBD2; v_call: TRBV5-1; clone_size: NA; j_call: TRBJ2-3; cdr3_nt: TGCGCCAGCAGCTTAGGGCGGGGGGGCACAGATACGCAGTATTTT; cdr3_aa: CASSLGRGGTDTQYF
d_call: TRBD1; v_call: TRBV11-2; clone_size: NA; j_call: TRBJ2-7; cdr3_nt: TGTGCCAGCAGGGTACAGGGGGCCTCCTACGAGCAGTACTTC; cdr3_aa: CASRVQGASYEQYF
d_call: TRBD2; v_call: TRBV7-2; clone_size: NA; j_call: TRBJ2-5; cdr3_nt: TGTGCCAGCAGCTCCCGACTAGCGGGCAACCAAGAGACCCAGTACTTC; cdr3_aa: CASSSRLAGNQETQYF
d_call: NA; v_call: TRBV12-5; clone_size: NA; j_call: TRBJ1-4; cdr3_nt: TGTGCTAGTGGTCTTATGGAAAAACTGTTTTTT; cdr3_aa: CASGLMEKLFF
d_call: NA; v_call: TRBV2; clone_size: NA; j_call: TRBJ1-1; cdr3_nt: TGTGCCAGCAGCACCTTTAGTAGCACTGAAGCTTTCTTT; cdr3_aa: CASSTFSSTEAFF
d_call: NA; v_call: TRBV6-5; clone_size: NA; j_call: TRBJ1-1; cdr3_nt: TGTGCCAGTTTCGGGGTGAACACTGAAGCTTTCTTT; cdr3_aa: CASFGVNTEAFF
d_call: NA; v_call: TRBV4-3; clone_size: few; j_call: TRBJ2-5; cdr3_nt: TGCGCCAGCAGCCATGGATCAGGGTACCAAGAGACCCAGTACTTC; cdr3_aa: CASSHGSGYQETQYF
d_call: TRBD1; v_call: TRBV9; clone_size: NA; j_call: TRBJ2-7; cdr3_nt: TGTGCCAGCACCCCCCCAGGGGGCTTCTCCTACGAGCAGTACTTC; cdr3_aa: CASTPPGGFSYEQYF
d_call: TRBD2; v_call: TRBV29-1; clone_size: NA; j_call: TRBJ2-1; cdr3_nt: TGCAGCGTTATAGCTAGCGGGGTCTACAATGAGCAGTTCTTC; cdr3_aa: CSVIASGVYNEQFF